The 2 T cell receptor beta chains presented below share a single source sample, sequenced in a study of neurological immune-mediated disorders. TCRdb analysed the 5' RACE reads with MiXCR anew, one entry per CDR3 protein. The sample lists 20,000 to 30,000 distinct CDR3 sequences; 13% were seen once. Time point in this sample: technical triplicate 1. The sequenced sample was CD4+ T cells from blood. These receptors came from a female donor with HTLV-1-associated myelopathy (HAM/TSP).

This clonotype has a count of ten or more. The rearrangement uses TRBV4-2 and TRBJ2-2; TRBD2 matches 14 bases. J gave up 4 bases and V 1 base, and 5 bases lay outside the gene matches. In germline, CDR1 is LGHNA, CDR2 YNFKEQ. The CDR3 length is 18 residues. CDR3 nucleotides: TGTGCCAGCAGCCAAGCGGGACTAGCGGGAGCAGGCACCGGGGAGCTGTTTTTT. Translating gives CASSQAGLAGAGTGELFF.

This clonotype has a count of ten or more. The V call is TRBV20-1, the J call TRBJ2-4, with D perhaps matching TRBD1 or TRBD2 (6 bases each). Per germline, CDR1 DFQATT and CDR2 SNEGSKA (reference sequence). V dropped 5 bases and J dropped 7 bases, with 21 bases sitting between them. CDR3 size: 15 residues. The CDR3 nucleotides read TGCAGTGCTGGGGGGCCAGGGCGAGAGGGGAACATTCAGTACTTC. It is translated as CSAGGPGREGNIQYF.